This is a list of T cell receptor beta chains from one sample in a study of cytomegalovirus exposure and HLA in healthy donors. Method: immunoSEQ multiplex PCR; TCRdb's copy keeps in-frame clones and lacks some. The table records 60,000 or so clones, about 76% of them present only once. What was sequenced was PBMCs. These receptors were taken from a female donor in good health and CMV-seronegative. The CDR3 runs from the conserved cysteine through the conserved F or W. The D gene is left open where the match is weak. Clone size is stated in some rows and not others, as once, few, many or a class when expanded.

d_gene: NA
abundance: NA
j_gene: TRBJ2-3
v_gene: TRBV7-9
CDR3aa: CASSPGTPTDTQYF
CDR3nt: TGTGCCAGCAGCCCTGGGACTCCCACAGATACGCAGTATTTT

d_gene: TRBD2
abundance: NA
j_gene: TRBJ2-1
v_gene: TRBV7-3
CDR3aa: CASSPGGDEQFF
CDR3nt: TGTGCCAGCAGCCCCGGGGGGGATGAGCAGTTCTTC

d_gene: TRBD2
abundance: NA
j_gene: TRBJ2-3
v_gene: TRBV5-4
CDR3aa: CASSLDPGLPTDTQYF
CDR3nt: TGTGCCAGCAGCTTGGATCCGGGACTACCCACAGATACGCAGTATTTT

d_gene: NA
abundance: NA
j_gene: TRBJ2-7
v_gene: TRBV28
CDR3aa: CASRPRILFSPREGEQYF
CDR3nt: TGTGCCAGCAGACCAAGGATTCTGTTCAGTCCTCGCGAGGGCGAGCAGTACTTC

d_gene: TRBD2
abundance: NA
j_gene: TRBJ2-3
v_gene: TRBV9
CDR3aa: CASSARLAGGLVDTQYF
CDR3nt: TGTGCCAGCAGCGCCCGACTAGCGGGGGGGCTGGTAGATACGCAGTATTTT

d_gene: NA
abundance: NA
j_gene: TRBJ2-1
v_gene: TRBV27
CDR3aa: CASSLSERLALIDEQFF
CDR3nt: TGTGCCAGCAGTTTATCAGAACGCCTAGCACTTATCGATGAGCAGTTCTTC

d_gene: NA
abundance: NA
j_gene: TRBJ1-3
v_gene: TRBV7-9
CDR3aa: CASSPPSRAPGNTIYF
CDR3nt: TGTGCCAGCAGCCCCCCTTCGAGGGCACCCGGAAACACCATATATTTT

d_gene: TRBD1
abundance: NA
j_gene: TRBJ2-7
v_gene: TRBV11-2
CDR3aa: CASSLAEQGESYEQYF
CDR3nt: TGTGCCAGCAGCTTAGCCGAACAGGGGGAGTCCTACGAGCAGTACTTC

d_gene: NA
abundance: NA
j_gene: TRBJ1-2
v_gene: TRBV30
CDR3aa: CAWSEGSYGHTF
CDR3nt: TGTGCCTGGAGTGAAGGGAGCTATGGCCACACCTTC

d_gene: NA
abundance: few
j_gene: TRBJ2-7
v_gene: TRBV19
CDR3aa: CASTQSAGVGYEQYF
CDR3nt: TGTGCCAGTACCCAGAGTGCAGGGGTAGGCTACGAGCAGTACTTC

d_gene: NA
abundance: NA
j_gene: TRBJ2-5
v_gene: TRBV29-1
CDR3aa: CSVESSSQETQYF
CDR3nt: TGCAGCGTTGAAAGTTCTAGCCAAGAGACCCAGTACTTC

d_gene: TRBD2
abundance: NA
j_gene: TRBJ2-5
v_gene: TRBV7-2
CDR3aa: CASSLSGGSPETQYF
CDR3nt: TGTGCCAGCAGCTTATCCGGCGGGAGTCCCGAGACCCAGTACTTC

d_gene: TRBD2
abundance: once
j_gene: TRBJ2-1
v_gene: TRBV7-2
CDR3aa: CASSGGTSGRNEQFF
CDR3nt: TGTGCCAGCAGCGGAGGGACTAGCGGGAGGAATGAGCAGTTCTTC

d_gene: TRBD2
abundance: NA
j_gene: TRBJ2-7
v_gene: TRBV7-6
CDR3aa: CASSLASSGGAKYEQYF
CDR3nt: TGTGCCAGCAGCTTAGCGTCGAGCGGGGGGGCTAAATACGAGCAGTACTTC

d_gene: TRBD1
abundance: NA
j_gene: TRBJ1-1
v_gene: TRBV5-1
CDR3aa: CASSFTGGTEAFF
CDR3nt: TGCGCCAGCAGCTTTACAGGGGGGACTGAAGCTTTCTTT

d_gene: NA
abundance: NA
j_gene: TRBJ1-5
v_gene: TRBV6-1
CDR3aa: CASETGTSNQPQHF
CDR3nt: TGTGCCAGCGAAACCGGGACTTCGAATCAGCCCCAGCATTTT

d_gene: NA
abundance: NA
j_gene: TRBJ1-1
v_gene: TRBV4-2
CDR3aa: CASSQGTKNTEAFF
CDR3nt: TGTGCCAGCAGCCAAGGGACAAAGAACACTGAAGCTTTCTTT

d_gene: NA
abundance: once
j_gene: TRBJ2-2
v_gene: TRBV7-2
CDR3aa: CASRLGFSGPGELFF
CDR3nt: TGTGCCAGCCGACTAGGGTTTTCGGGGCCCGGGGAGCTGTTTTTT

d_gene: TRBD2
abundance: once
j_gene: TRBJ2-1
v_gene: TRBV13
CDR3aa: CASSSGLAGVHEQFF
CDR3nt: TGTGCCAGCAGCTCCGGACTAGCGGGAGTTCATGAGCAGTTCTTC

d_gene: NA
abundance: NA
j_gene: TRBJ1-5
v_gene: TRBV30
CDR3aa: CAWSAVGSHNQPQHF
CDR3nt: TGTGCCTGGAGTGCCGTGGGGAGCCACAATCAGCCCCAGCATTTT

d_gene: NA
abundance: NA
j_gene: TRBJ2-7
v_gene: TRBV7-2
CDR3aa: CASTLRSGFYEQYF
CDR3nt: TGTGCCAGCACTCTTAGGAGCGGCTTCTACGAGCAGTACTTC

d_gene: TRBD1
abundance: NA
j_gene: TRBJ2-7
v_gene: TRBV6-6
CDR3aa: CASRPGQGTYEQYF
CDR3nt: TGTGCCTCAAGACCGGGACAGGGTACGTACGAGCAGTACTTC

d_gene: NA
abundance: NA
j_gene: TRBJ1-2
v_gene: TRBV19
CDR3aa: CASREEVSTNYGYTF
CDR3nt: TGTGCCAGTAGGGAGGAGGTATCTACTAACTATGGCTACACCTTC

d_gene: NA
abundance: few
j_gene: TRBJ1-5
v_gene: TRBV28
CDR3aa: CASSLGGSNQPQHF
CDR3nt: TGTGCCAGCAGTTTAGGAGGGTCCAATCAGCCCCAGCATTTT

d_gene: NA
abundance: NA
j_gene: TRBJ1-4
v_gene: TRBV5-5
CDR3aa: CASSPDSREKLFF
CDR3nt: TGTGCCAGCAGCCCGGACAGCCGAGAAAAACTGTTTTTT

d_gene: NA
abundance: NA
j_gene: TRBJ2-3
v_gene: TRBV30
CDR3aa: CAWSVGGHNTDTQYF
CDR3nt: TGTGCCTGGAGTGTAGGGGGACACAACACAGATACGCAGTATTTT

d_gene: NA
abundance: NA
j_gene: TRBJ1-1
v_gene: TRBV6-1
CDR3aa: CASRADRNTEAFF
CDR3nt: TGTGCCAGCAGGGCGGACAGGAACACTGAAGCTTTCTTT

d_gene: NA
abundance: NA
j_gene: TRBJ1-2
v_gene: TRBV5-6
CDR3aa: CASSLNSYGYTF
CDR3nt: TGTGCCAGCAGCTTGAACAGCTATGGCTACACCTTC

d_gene: TRBD1
abundance: few
j_gene: TRBJ2-1
v_gene: TRBV7-2
CDR3aa: CASSLVTQGFNEQFF
CDR3nt: TGTGCCAGCAGCTTAGTAACACAGGGGTTCAATGAGCAGTTCTTC

d_gene: TRBD2
abundance: NA
j_gene: TRBJ2-5
v_gene: TRBV4-3
CDR3aa: CASSQGRGHRGGTQYF
CDR3nt: TGCGCCAGCAGCCAAGGAAGGGGACACCGGGGGGGGACCCAGTACTTC

d_gene: TRBD1
abundance: NA
j_gene: TRBJ1-1
v_gene: TRBV5-4
CDR3aa: CASSPTPDRAPEAFF
CDR3nt: TGTGCCAGCAGCCCTACCCCGGACAGGGCTCCTGAAGCTTTCTTT

d_gene: TRBD1
abundance: NA
j_gene: TRBJ1-2
v_gene: TRBV19
CDR3aa: CASSIPLSGTGVYGYTF
CDR3nt: TGTGCCAGTAGTATACCCCTCTCCGGGACAGGGGTCTATGGCTACACCTTC

d_gene: NA
abundance: NA
j_gene: TRBJ1-6
v_gene: TRBV5-1
CDR3aa: CASKQGVQGQALHF
CDR3nt: TGCGCCAGCAAACAAGGGGTTCAGGGCCAGGCCCTCCACTTT

d_gene: TRBD1
abundance: few
j_gene: TRBJ1-1
v_gene: TRBV5-1
CDR3aa: CASSLGGARTEAFF
CDR3nt: TGCGCCAGCAGCTTAGGGGGCGCCCGAACTGAAGCTTTCTTT

d_gene: NA
abundance: NA
j_gene: TRBJ1-2
v_gene: TRBV6-1
CDR3aa: CASSEIANYGYTF
CDR3nt: TGTGCCAGCAGTGAAATAGCTAACTATGGCTACACCTTC

d_gene: NA
abundance: once
j_gene: TRBJ2-1
v_gene: TRBV2
CDR3aa: CASNKNNEQFF
CDR3nt: TGTGCCAGCAACAAGAACAATGAGCAGTTCTTC

d_gene: NA
abundance: NA
j_gene: TRBJ2-7
v_gene: TRBV11-3
CDR3aa: CASSSPARGEQYF
CDR3nt: TGTGCCAGCAGCTCCCCGGCCCGGGGGGAGCAGTACTTC

d_gene: NA
abundance: NA
j_gene: TRBJ2-3
v_gene: TRBV18
CDR3aa: CASSPIRGITDMQYF
CDR3nt: TGTGCCAGCTCACCCATTCGGGGGATCACAGATATGCAGTATTTT

d_gene: NA
abundance: NA
j_gene: TRBJ2-5
v_gene: TRBV7-2
CDR3aa: CASSRLLQETQYF
CDR3nt: TGTGCCAGCAGCCGATTACTTCAAGAGACCCAGTACTTC

d_gene: TRBD2
abundance: NA
j_gene: TRBJ2-7
v_gene: TRBV30
CDR3aa: CAWSVAGGYEQYF
CDR3nt: TGTGCCTGGAGTGTAGCGGGAGGGTACGAGCAGTACTTC

d_gene: NA
abundance: NA
j_gene: TRBJ1-5
v_gene: TRBV5-1
CDR3aa: CASSLADRNQPQHF
CDR3nt: TGCGCCAGCAGCTTGGCCGACAGAAATCAGCCCCAGCATTTT

d_gene: NA
abundance: once
j_gene: TRBJ2-3
v_gene: TRBV5-1
CDR3aa: CASSFPSTDTQYF
CDR3nt: TGCGCCAGCAGCTTCCCGAGCACAGATACGCAGTATTTT

d_gene: TRBD1
abundance: NA
j_gene: TRBJ2-3
v_gene: TRBV2
CDR3aa: CASSGPGGSTDTQYF
CDR3nt: TGTGCCAGCAGTGGGCCAGGGGGCAGCACAGATACGCAGTATTTT

d_gene: TRBD2
abundance: NA
j_gene: TRBJ2-1
v_gene: TRBV28
CDR3aa: CASSPIGTSWFF
CDR3nt: TGTGCCAGCAGCCCTATTGGGACTAGCTGGTTCTTC

d_gene: NA
abundance: NA
j_gene: TRBJ2-2
v_gene: TRBV4-3
CDR3aa: CASRKSRGAGELFF
CDR3nt: TGCGCCAGTAGAAAAAGCAGGGGAGCCGGGGAGCTGTTTTTT

d_gene: TRBD1
abundance: NA
j_gene: TRBJ1-2
v_gene: TRBV30
CDR3aa: CALTGVVHGYTF
CDR3nt: TGTGCCCTAACAGGGGTCGTCCATGGCTACACCTTC

d_gene: NA
abundance: NA
j_gene: TRBJ1-2
v_gene: TRBV30
CDR3aa: CAWSYRPSYGYTF
CDR3nt: TGTGCCTGGAGTTATAGGCCTAGCTATGGCTACACCTTC

d_gene: TRBD1
abundance: NA
j_gene: TRBJ2-5
v_gene: TRBV5-1
CDR3aa: CASSLGTGEETQYF
CDR3nt: TGCGCCAGCAGCCTGGGGACAGGGGAAGAGACCCAGTACTTC

d_gene: TRBD1
abundance: once
j_gene: TRBJ1-1
v_gene: TRBV7-9
CDR3aa: CSSSLGTAEAFF
CDR3nt: TGTTCCAGCAGCTTAGGGACAGCTGAAGCTTTCTTT

d_gene: TRBD1
abundance: NA
j_gene: TRBJ2-7
v_gene: TRBV28
CDR3aa: CASCLPGQGYEQYF
CDR3nt: TGTGCCAGCTGTCTCCCGGGACAGGGCTACGAGCAGTACTTC

d_gene: NA
abundance: NA
j_gene: TRBJ1-5
v_gene: TRBV25-1
CDR3aa: CASSDGGAEPQHF
CDR3nt: TGTGCCAGCAGTGACGGGGGGGCTGAGCCCCAGCATTTT

d_gene: NA
abundance: NA
j_gene: TRBJ2-7
v_gene: TRBV5-4
CDR3aa: CASSSDGVAHEQYF
CDR3nt: TGTGCCAGCAGCTCGGACGGGGTCGCCCACGAGCAGTACTTC

d_gene: TRBD2
abundance: NA
j_gene: TRBJ2-7
v_gene: TRBV11-2
CDR3aa: CASSLEPSGRGEQYF
CDR3nt: TGTGCCAGCAGCTTAGAGCCTAGCGGGAGAGGCGAGCAGTACTTC

d_gene: NA
abundance: NA
j_gene: TRBJ1-5
v_gene: TRBV27
CDR3aa: CATSTGNQPQHF
CDR3nt: TGTGCCACCAGTACGGGCAATCAGCCCCAGCATTTT

d_gene: TRBD2
abundance: NA
j_gene: TRBJ2-6
v_gene: TRBV5-1
CDR3aa: CASSSSGGAKGANVLTF
CDR3nt: TGCGCCAGCAGCTCTAGCGGGGGGGCGAAGGGGGCCAACGTCCTGACTTTC

d_gene: TRBD1
abundance: NA
j_gene: TRBJ1-1
v_gene: TRBV7-2
CDR3aa: CASAVGQGLITEAFF
CDR3nt: TGTGCCAGCGCCGTAGGACAGGGATTGATAACTGAAGCTTTCTTT

d_gene: TRBD2
abundance: NA
j_gene: TRBJ2-1
v_gene: TRBV7-9
CDR3aa: CASRETSGMGNNEQFF
CDR3nt: TGTGCCAGCAGGGAGACTAGCGGGATGGGGAACAATGAGCAGTTCTTC

d_gene: NA
abundance: NA
j_gene: TRBJ2-6
v_gene: TRBV9
CDR3aa: CASSVVAQTPGANVLTF
CDR3nt: TGTGCCAGCAGCGTAGTGGCCCAAACCCCTGGGGCCAACGTCCTGACTTTC